The 6 T cell receptor beta chains reported below all come from one sample, sequenced in a study of cytomegalovirus exposure and HLA in healthy donors. Amplification used 60 Vbeta primers and 13 Jbeta primers. The data were produced by immunoSEQ multiplex PCR, yet TCRdb's version contains in-frame clones alone and is incomplete. This sample has 180,000 or so clones, with roughly 75% found just once. Sequenced sample: PBMCs. These receptors were collected from a woman aged 40 to 49 in good health and CMV-seropositive.

V usage is TRBV2 and J usage is TRBJ1-2; 7 bases align to TRBD1. CDR3 length: 12 residues. Trimming at V came to 7 bases and at J to 4 bases, leaving 3 bases not matched to a gene. The germline V gene has CDR1 SNHLY and CDR2 FYNNEI. As DNA, the CDR3 is TGTGCCAGCACAACAGGGGCCTATGGCTACACCTTC. This encodes CASTTGAYGYTF.

This clone was picked up a small number of times. The gene calls are TRBV19 and TRBJ1-1; the D gene is possibly TRBD1 (5 bases). Germline values: CDR1 LNHDA, CDR2 SQIVND (reference sequence). The germline V and J ends were trimmed by 3 bases and 4 bases, with 9 bases remaining between them. The CDR3 has 13 amino acids. The CDR3 DNA is TGTGCCAGTAGTATGCCCAGGGCCACTGAAGCTTTCTTT. It specifies CASSMPRATEAFF.

The chain links TRBV11-2 to TRBJ2-7; TRBD1 matches at 12 bases. Germline V lookup: CDR1 SGHAT, CDR2 FQNNGV. The trim removed 4 bases at V and 7 bases at J, leaving 5 bases unmatched. The CDR3 has 14 amino acids. CDR3 amino acids: CASSSGQGAREQYF. CDR3 DNA sequence: TGTGCCAGCAGCTCGGGACAGGGGGCACGGGAGCAGTACTTC.

This clone was seen more than once but under ten times. The chain combines TRBV28 with TRBJ1-2; the D is unclear. The CDR3 consists of 11 residues. V lost 1 base, J lost 7 bases, and 4 bases lay in between. CDR1 is MDHEN and CDR2 is SYDVKM in the germline V gene. CDR3 in amino acids: CASSLSGGYTF. CDR3 bases: TGTGCCAGCAGTTTATCCGGTGGCTACACCTTC.

This clone was seen only a few times. This chain uses TRBV28 with TRBJ1-6, with D maybe TRBD1 (6 bases). Trimming took 5 bases from V and 6 from J, leaving 23 bases between them. This CDR3 has 18 residues. Germline V gene data show CDR1 as MDHEN and CDR2 as SYDVKM. The CDR3 nucleotides read TGTGCCAGCAGTCCACCCACCCCCTCGGACAGCCGTAATTCACCCCTCCACTTT. This sequence encodes CASSPPTPSDSRNSPLHF.

This chain links TRBV19 with TRBJ1-1, with a possible D match to TRBD1 (6 bases). This CDR3 contains 13 residues. Germline-derived CDR1 and CDR2 are LNHDA and SQIVND (reference sequence). Trimming cost V 5 bases and J 2 bases, with 9 bases left between them. CDR3 coding DNA: TGTGCCAGTAGTCCACAGGGTAACACTGAAGCTTTCTTT. This sequence encodes CASSPQGNTEAFF. Full variable domain (outside the CDR3, taken from reference TRBV19 and TRBJ1-1): DGGITQSPKYLFRKEGQNVTLSCEQNLNHDAMYWYRQDPGQGLRLIYYSQIVNDFQKGDIAEGYSVSREKKESFPLTVTSAQKNPTAFYLCASSPQGNTEAFFGQGTRLTVV.